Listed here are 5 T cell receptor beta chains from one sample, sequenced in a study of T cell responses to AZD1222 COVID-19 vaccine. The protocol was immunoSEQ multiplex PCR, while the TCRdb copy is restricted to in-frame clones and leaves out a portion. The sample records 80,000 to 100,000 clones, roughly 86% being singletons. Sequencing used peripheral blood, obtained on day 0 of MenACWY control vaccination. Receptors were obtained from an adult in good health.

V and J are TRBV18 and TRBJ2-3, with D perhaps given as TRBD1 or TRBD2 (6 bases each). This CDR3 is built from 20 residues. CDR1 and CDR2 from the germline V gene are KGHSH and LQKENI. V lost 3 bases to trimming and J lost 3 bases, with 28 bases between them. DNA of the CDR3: TGTGCCAGCTCACCGGGTTCTTCTTCATCCAGGGGCGCGGGGACAGATACGCAGTATTTT. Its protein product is CASSPGSSSSRGAGTDTQYF.

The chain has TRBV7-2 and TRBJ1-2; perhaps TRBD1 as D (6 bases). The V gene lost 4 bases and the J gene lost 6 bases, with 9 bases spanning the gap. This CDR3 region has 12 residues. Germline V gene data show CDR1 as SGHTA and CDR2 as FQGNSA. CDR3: CASSSGGHGYTF. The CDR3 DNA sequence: TGTGCCAGCAGCTCCGGGGGCCATGGCTACACCTTC.

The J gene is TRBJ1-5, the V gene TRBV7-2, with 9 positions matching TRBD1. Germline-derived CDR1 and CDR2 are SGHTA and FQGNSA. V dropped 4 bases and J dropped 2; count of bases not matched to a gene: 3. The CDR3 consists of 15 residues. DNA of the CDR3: TGTGCCAGCAGCTACCGGGACAGGGGCAATCAGCCCCAGCATTTT. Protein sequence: CASSYRDRGNQPQHF.

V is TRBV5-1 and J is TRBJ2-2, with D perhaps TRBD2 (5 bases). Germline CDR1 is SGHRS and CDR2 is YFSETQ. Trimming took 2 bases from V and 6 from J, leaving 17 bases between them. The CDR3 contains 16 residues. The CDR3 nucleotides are TGCGCCAGCAGCTTAGCCCATGGCCGAGCGGCCGGGGAGCTGTTTTTT. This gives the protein CASSLAHGRAAGELFF.

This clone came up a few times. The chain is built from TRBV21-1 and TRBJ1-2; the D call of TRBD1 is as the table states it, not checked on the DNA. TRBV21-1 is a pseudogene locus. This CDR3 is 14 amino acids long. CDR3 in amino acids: CASSSWDRGSGYTF. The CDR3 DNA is TGTGCCAGCAGCAGCTGGGACAGGGGATCCGGCTACACCTTC.